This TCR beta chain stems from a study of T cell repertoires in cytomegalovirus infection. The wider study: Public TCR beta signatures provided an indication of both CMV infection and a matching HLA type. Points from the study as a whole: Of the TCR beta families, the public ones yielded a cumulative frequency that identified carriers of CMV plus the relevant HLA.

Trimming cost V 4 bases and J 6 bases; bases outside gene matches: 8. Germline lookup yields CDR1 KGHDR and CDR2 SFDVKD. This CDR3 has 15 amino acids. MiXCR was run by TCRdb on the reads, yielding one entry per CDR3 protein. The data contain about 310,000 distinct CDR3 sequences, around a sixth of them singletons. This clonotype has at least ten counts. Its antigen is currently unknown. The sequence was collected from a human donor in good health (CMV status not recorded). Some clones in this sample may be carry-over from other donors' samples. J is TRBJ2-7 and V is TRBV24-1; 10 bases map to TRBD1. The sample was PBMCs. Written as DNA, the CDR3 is TGTGCCACCAGTGACCCCGGGACAGGGGATGCCGAGCAGTACTTC. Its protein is CATSDPGTGDAEQYF.